This T cell receptor (beta chain) appears in the sequencing data of a study of lymphopenia after photon versus proton radiotherapy. Study-wide findings and caveats: After lymphocyte nadir, photon-treated repertoires showed oligoclonal expansion, especially CD8+ Temra.

Remarks on this clone: Its antigen is currently unknown.

V dropped 3 bases and J dropped 1 base, with 7 bases sitting between them. Germline CDR1 and CDR2: LNHDA and SQIVND (reference sequence). The CDR3 extends over 13 amino acids. Only in-frame clones appear in the TCRdb table, and some are missing; sequencing was by immunoSEQ multiplex PCR. The sample lists approximately 65,000 clones, about 90% occurring once. This chain links TRBV19 with TRBJ2-7; the D call may be TRBD1 or TRBD2 (5 bases each). The sequencing here drew on peripheral blood, taken from a patient treated with proton-based radiotherapy. The source of this sequence is a man older than 75 with esophageal cancer. The CDR3, as DNA: TGTGCCAGTAGTATCGGGGCGTCCTACGAGCAGTACTTC. Protein sequence: CASSIGASYEQYF.